The following is a T cell receptor (beta chain) sequence with its context. The data derive from a study of blood T cell repertoires in COVID-19. Generated by immunoSEQ multiplex PCR, the TCRdb table keeps only in-frame clones and is missing some. This sample yields 170,000 or so clones, of which roughly 80% are seen a single time; 13% to 15% belongs to the top ten. This CDR3 has 17 amino acids. CDR1 is LNHDA, CDR2 SQIVND, per germline (reference sequence). The junction had 9 bases not matched to a gene; V was cut back by 5 bases and J by 3 bases. This TCR derives from a man younger than 35 with active or convalescent COVID-19. Sequencing was performed on peripheral blood. This sequence joins TRBV19 and TRBJ2-6; 8 nucleotides agree with TRBD1. CDR3 nucleotides: TGTGCCAGTAGTCCGACAGGGGTTATATTTGGGGCCAACGTCCTGACTTTC. It encodes CASSPTGVIFGANVLTF.